This entry lists 8 T cell receptor beta chains sequenced from one sample in a study of T cell repertoires in cytomegalovirus infection. TCRdb recomputed calls from the reads with MiXCR, one row per CDR3 protein. This table holds over 95,000 distinct CDR3 sequences, under 35% found once. Their antigens are not known. Here the sequenced sample was CD8+ T cells from cultured PBMCs, taken from culture after CMV antigen stimulation. The source is a human donor in good health (CMV status not recorded). Some clones in this sample may be carry-over from other donors' samples.

This clonotype was picked up a small number of times. The chain recombines TRBV6-5 with TRBJ1-3; D uncertain. V was clipped by 4 bases and J by 8 bases, with 18 bases between them. CDR1 is MNHEY, CDR2 SVGAGI, per germline. CDR3 length equals 15 residues. CDR3 amino acids: CASSLSGGMEDTIYF. CDR3 DNA sequence: TGTGCCAGCAGTTTATCGGGCGGAATGGAGGACACCATATATTTT.

This clonotype has only a few counts. V and J are TRBV20-1 and TRBJ1-2, with TRBD1 matching 8 bases. This CDR3 is 14 amino acids long. Germline V gene data show CDR1 as DFQATT and CDR2 as SNEGSKA (reference sequence). J was trimmed by 4 bases and V by 3 bases; bases with no gene match: 7. In DNA form, the CDR3 reads TGCAGTGCTAGGCAGGGGGCGCCCTCCTATGGCTACACCTTC. This encodes CSARQGAPSYGYTF.

This clonotype has more than one count but fewer than ten. The CDR3 bases are TGTGCCAGCAGTTTGGGTAGCCGGATACCTGAGCAGTTCTTC. Amino acid sequence: CASSLGSRIPEQFF. The chain couples TRBV27 to TRBJ2-1; D uncertain. The CDR3 extends over 14 amino acids. Trimming left V 3 bases short and J 9 bases short, with 15 bases between. Germline CDR1 is MNHEY and CDR2 is SMNVEV (reference sequence).

J is TRBJ1-4 and V is TRBV7-8, with a tentative D call TRBD1 (5 bases). V was pared by 1 base and J by 10 bases, with 7 bases between. There are 12 residues in the CDR3. Germline V gene data show CDR1 as SGHVS and CDR2 as FQNEAQ. The CDR3 nucleotides are TGTGCCAGCAGCTTAGGGACAACAAAACTGTTTTTT. Encoded protein: CASSLGTTKLFF.

J is TRBJ2-1 and V is TRBV28; 9 positions agree with TRBD2. The germline gives CDR1 MDHEN, CDR2 SYDVKM. The CDR3 has 13 residues. Germline trimming cut 7 bases from V and 6 bases from J; bases unmatched to any gene: 4. The CDR3 bases are TGTGCCAGCACGGAAGCGGGGGGCAATGAGCAGTTCTTC. This codes for CASTEAGGNEQFF.

This clonotype was counted at least ten times. The chain is built from TRBV7-2 and TRBJ1-2; TRBD1 might be the D (6 bases). Germline V gives CDR1 SGHTA, CDR2 FQGNSA. CDR3 length: 14 amino acids. Trimming stripped 5 bases from V and 4 bases from J, with 14 bases between. CDR3 coding DNA: TGTGCCAGCAGCCGAGGTCAGGGGTCCTATGGCTACACCTTC. Amino acid sequence: CASSRGQGSYGYTF.

The rearrangement uses TRBV29-1 and TRBJ1-1; TRBD1 matches at 10 bases. J was trimmed by 2 bases and V by 3 bases; bases with no gene match: 3. The CDR3 sequence is 14 residues long. Germline V gives CDR1 SQVTM, CDR2 ANQGSEA. DNA of the CDR3: TGCAGCGTTGACGACAGGGGGCTTAACACTGAAGCTTTCTTT. Encoded protein: CSVDDRGLNTEAFF.

The chain combines TRBV6-5 with TRBJ1-1; D unresolved. V lost 6 bases to trimming and J lost 2 bases, with 16 bases between them. Looked up from germline, CDR1 is MNHEY and CDR2 is SVGAGI. There are 15 residues in the CDR3. The CDR3 DNA reads as TGTGCCAGCAGATATTCAGGATGGGGAAACACTGAAGCTTTCTTT. Translated, it gives CASRYSGWGNTEAFF.